Listed below are T cell receptor beta chains from one sample, sequenced in a study of identical twins. TCRdb passed the 5' RACE reads through MiXCR, listing each CDR3 protein once. The data contain about 460,000 distinct CDR3 sequences, approximately 15% of them seen just once; the ten biggest clones take up about 0.54%. These data are also associated with another study on yellow fever vaccine responses in identical twins.

The sequencing sample was made of CD4+ T cells sorted from blood. The receptors originated from a woman between 18 and 29 years old in good health. The CDR3 runs from the conserved cysteine through the conserved F or W. Fields, in order: J gene, D gene, V gene, clone size, CDR3 protein, CDR3 DNA. D genes are given only for firm matches. Only some rows state a clone size, as once, few, many or a class for expanded clones.

TRBJ2-2 NA TRBV10-3 NA CAIQGGANTGELFF TGTGCCATTCAGGGGGGAGCGAACACCGGGGAGCTGTTTTTT
TRBJ1-6 NA TRBV7-9 many CASSLETRNSPLHF TGTGCCAGCAGCTTAGAGACCCGTAATTCACCCCTCCACTTT
TRBJ2-2 NA TRBV27 few CASSSRVSGELFF TGTGCCAGCAGTTCCAGGGTTTCCGGGGAGCTGTTTTTT
TRBJ2-7 NA TRBV19 NA CASSIDNRSYEQYF TGTGCCAGTAGTATCGACAATCGCTCCTACGAGCAGTACTTC
TRBJ1-1 NA TRBV5-1 many CASSLNGETEAFF TGCGCCAGCAGCTTGAACGGGGAAACTGAAGCTTTCTTT
TRBJ2-7 NA TRBV2 many CASSEIAGSNEQYF TGTGCCAGCAGTGAAATAGCAGGGTCCAACGAGCAGTACTTC
TRBJ2-3 NA TRBV12-3/TRBV12-4 few CASSDLWGDTQYF TGTGCCAGCAGTGACTTATGGGGAGATACGCAGTATTTT
TRBJ2-3 NA TRBV9 few CASSVAGRSTDTQYF TGTGCCAGCAGCGTTGCGGGGCGTAGCACAGATACGCAGTATTTT
TRBJ2-7 TRBD2 TRBV28 NA CASKKAGGTQYEQYF TGTGCCAGCAAAAAAGCGGGAGGTACTCAGTACGAGCAGTACTTC
TRBJ2-7 NA TRBV12-3/TRBV12-4 NA CASSFPNRRYEQYF TGTGCCAGCAGTTTCCCCAACCGGCGGTACGAGCAGTACTTC
TRBJ2-3 NA TRBV7-3 NA CASSPKPGHTQYF TGTGCCAGCAGCCCAAAACCGGGCCATACGCAGTATTTT